This TCR beta chain was sequenced in a study of memory CD4+ T cells and cytomegalovirus serostatus. Turning to the study itself: Healthy Belgian adult donors included several CMV-positive and 24 CMV-negative people. Study-wide points: CD4+ memory repertoires contained about 40% of the roughly 160 reported CMV TCRbeta sequences. Repertoires predicted CMV serostatus with median bootstrapped AUC of about 0.96.

A remark on this clone: Its antigen is unidentified.

Germline V gives CDR1 MDHEN, CDR2 SYDVKM. This CDR3 has 13 amino acids. Trimming took 4 bases from V and 7 from J, leaving 11 bases between them. The table came from immunoSEQ multiplex PCR; TCRdb's copy has only in-frame clones and leaves some out. Among 56,000 or so clones, around 80% were seen once, and the ten largest hold 0.53%. Single viable CD3+CD4+CD8-CD45RO+ cells were sorted as the memory CD4+ T cells. Donors' CMV status reflects serum IgG against pp150, pp28, p38, p52. The source of this sequence is an adult in good health and CMV-seronegative. Some clones in this sample may be carry-over from other donors' samples. The chain links TRBV28 to TRBJ2-1; TRBD2 might be the D (6 bases). What was sequenced was memory CD4+ T cells from blood. CDR3 nucleotide sequence: TGTGCCAGCAGTTCCAGGCGGGAAAATGAGCAGTTCTTC. This encodes CASSSRRENEQFF.